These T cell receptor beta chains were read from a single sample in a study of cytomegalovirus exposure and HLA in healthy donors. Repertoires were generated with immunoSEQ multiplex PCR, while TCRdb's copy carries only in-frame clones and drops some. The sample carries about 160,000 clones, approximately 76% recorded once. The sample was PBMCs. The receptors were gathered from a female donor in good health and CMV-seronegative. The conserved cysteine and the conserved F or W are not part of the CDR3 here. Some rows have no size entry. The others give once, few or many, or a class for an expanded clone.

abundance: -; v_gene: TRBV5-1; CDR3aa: ASSLGGLAGEQF
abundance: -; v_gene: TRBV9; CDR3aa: ASSLTTGSNIQY
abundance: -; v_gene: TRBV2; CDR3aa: ASSEVGQALFNQPQH
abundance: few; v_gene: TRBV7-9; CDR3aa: ASSLESQRGNTIY
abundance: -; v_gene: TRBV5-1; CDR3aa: ASSGGTLMDTQY
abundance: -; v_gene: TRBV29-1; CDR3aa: SVGRAQGTEAF
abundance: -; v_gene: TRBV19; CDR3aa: ASSIGPGTSGYNEQF
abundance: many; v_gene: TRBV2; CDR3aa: ASKVQGPGNTIY
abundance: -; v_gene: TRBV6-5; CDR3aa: ASSYRGYEQY
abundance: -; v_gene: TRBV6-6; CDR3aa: ASSTGTGAWEKLF
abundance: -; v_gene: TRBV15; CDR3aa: ATGTGDLTDTQY
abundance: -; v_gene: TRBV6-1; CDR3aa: ASSGDSYEQY
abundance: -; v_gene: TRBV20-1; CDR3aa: SAIRRDGYT
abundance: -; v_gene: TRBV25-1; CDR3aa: ASSETQGAYTEAF
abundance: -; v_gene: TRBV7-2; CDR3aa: ASSPGTSGRGEQY
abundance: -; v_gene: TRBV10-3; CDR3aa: AIESNSGNTIY
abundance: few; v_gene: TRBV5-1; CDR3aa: ASSLDPLDGYT
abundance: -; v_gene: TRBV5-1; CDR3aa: ASSLETGGMNTEAF
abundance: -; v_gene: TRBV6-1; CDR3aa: ASSEEVLLTSTDTQY
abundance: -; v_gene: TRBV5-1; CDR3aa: ASSPRPGLAVRNEQF
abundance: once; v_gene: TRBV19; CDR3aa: ASSIVTGSTEAF
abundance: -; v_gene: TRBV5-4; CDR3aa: ASSRGGTYEQY
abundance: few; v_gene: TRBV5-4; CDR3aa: ASSLVSGGEGTQY
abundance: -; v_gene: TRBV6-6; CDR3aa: ASSYRGGLDGYT
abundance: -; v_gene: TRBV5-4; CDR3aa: ASSLGGGPNYGYT
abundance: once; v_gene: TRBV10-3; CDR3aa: AISERDRAGNTIY
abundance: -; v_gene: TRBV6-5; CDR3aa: ASKKDRETGQPQH
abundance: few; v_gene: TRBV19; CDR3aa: ASSTGGGARGTEAF
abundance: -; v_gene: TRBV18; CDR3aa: ASSPPASGRAQQF
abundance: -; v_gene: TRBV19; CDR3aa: ASNSWTGRSGGYT